This T cell receptor beta chain is drawn from a study of chemoradiotherapy in HPV16-positive cancers. Study details: A couple of HPV16-positive patients' cells yielded candidate HPV-specific clones and common motifs.

Assay used: immunoSEQ multiplex PCR; TCRdb lists only in-frame clones, some missing. The table has roughly 28,000 clones, about 80% seen once. Germline loops: CDR1 WSHSY, CDR2 SAAADI. V lost 6 bases, J lost 4 bases, and 16 bases lay in between. This CDR3 is built from 14 residues. V and J are TRBV10-2 and TRBJ2-7, with D tentatively TRBD1 (6 bases). This receptor was identified in a human donor with HPV-associated anogenital cancer. This specimen consisted of blood, obtained from a patient who underwent chemoradiotherapy. In DNA form, the CDR3 reads TGCGCCAGCAGACCGACCGGGACATCTTACGAGCAGTACGTC. It codes for CASRPTGTSYEQYV.